The 31 T cell receptor beta chains below all came from one sample that was sequenced in a study of cytomegalovirus exposure and HLA in healthy donors. TCRdb keeps only in-frame clones here, not all; method: immunoSEQ multiplex PCR. The data contain 150,000 to 200,000 clones, about 85% of them singletons. Sequenced: PBMCs. These TCRs come from a man aged 18 to 29 in good health and CMV-seropositive.

The rearrangement joins TRBV5-1 to TRBJ2-7; TRBD1 matches at 9 bases. Germline CDR1 SGHRS, CDR2 YFSETQ. CDR3 size: 14 residues. Germline trimming cut 4 bases from V and 2 bases from J; bases unmatched to any gene: 4. DNA of the CDR3: TGCGCCAGCAGCCCTGGGACAGGGACCTACGAGCAGTACTTC. It specifies CASSPGTGTYEQYF.

The V call is TRBV7-7, the J call TRBJ1-6; D is possibly TRBD1 (5 bases). CDR3 length: 15 residues. Per germline, CDR1 SSHAT and CDR2 FNYEAQ (reference sequence). CDR3 sequence: CATVVPRGHPSPLHF. The CDR3 DNA follows: TGTGCTACCGTCGTGCCAAGGGGCCACCCTTCACCCCTCCACTTT.

About this clone: At the DNA level, this CDR3 is encoded by other sequences in the same sample as well. The V call is TRBV5-1, the J call TRBJ2-3; a possible D gene is TRBD2 (6 bases). This CDR3 is 14 amino acids long. V shed 0 bases and J shed 3 bases, with 8 bases lying between them. Germline assignment: CDR1 SGHRS and CDR2 YFSETQ. The CDR3 DNA sequence: TGCGCCAGCAGCTTGGCCGGGGGAACAGATACGCAGTATTTT. Amino acids: CASSLAGGTDTQYF.

V is TRBV7-2 and J is TRBJ2-3; 10 bases align to TRBD2. The CDR3 runs to 15 residues. The ends lost 1 base at V and 4 bases at J; junction bases unmatched: 2. The V gene's germline CDR1 is SGHTA and CDR2 FQGNSA. CDR3 sequence: CASSLVSGGSDTQYF. CDR3 nucleotides: TGTGCCAGCAGCTTAGTTAGCGGGGGGTCAGATACGCAGTATTTT.

The V gene is TRBV4-1, the J gene TRBJ1-2, with TRBD1 identical over 8 bases. Trimming cost V 1 base and J 7 bases; bases outside gene matches: 5. The germline CDR1 and CDR2 sequences are MGHRA and YSYEKL. CDR3 length: 14 amino acids. CDR3 sequence reads: CASSQAGQGGGYTF. CDR3 nucleotide sequence: TGCGCCAGCAGCCAAGCCGGACAGGGCGGTGGCTACACCTTC.

CDR3 bases: TGTGCCAGCAGCTTAGCGGCCGGGGGGAATACAGATACGCAGTATTTT. This translates into CASSLAAGGNTDTQYF. This sequence joins TRBV7-9 and TRBJ2-3; 7 positions match TRBD2. After removal of 0 bases from V and 3 bases from J, the junction contained 6 bases not matched to a gene. The CDR3 is 16 residues long. Germline V CDR1 and CDR2: SEHNR, FQNEAQ (reference sequence). The full variable domain, with the rest looked up from reference TRBV7-9 and TRBJ2-3, is DTGVSQNPRHKITKRGQNVTFRCDPISEHNRLYWYRQTLGQGPEFLTYFQNEAQLEKSRLLSDRFSAERPKGSFSTLEIQRTEQGDSAMYLCASSLAAGGNTDTQYFGPGTRLTVL.

CDR3 in amino acids: CASSPFKGSGNTIYF. The CDR3, as DNA: TGTGCCAGCAGTCCCTTTAAGGGGTCTGGAAACACCATATATTTT. The chain has TRBV6-4 and TRBJ1-3; maybe TRBD1 (5 bases). Germline lookup yields CDR1 MRHNA and CDR2 SNTAGT. V was clipped by 5 bases and J by 1 base, with 12 bases between them. The CDR3 contains 15 residues.

The chain combines TRBV28 with TRBJ1-3; D is ambiguous. The CDR3 sequence is 14 residues long. The germline CDR1 and CDR2 sequences are MDHEN and SYDVKM. Trimming left V 5 bases short and J 0 bases short, with 8 bases between. DNA of the CDR3: TGTGCCAGCAGTCCCGGTAACTCTGGAAACACCATATATTTT. Translating it yields CASSPGNSGNTIYF.

The rearrangement joins TRBV5-1 to TRBJ2-7, with D possibly matching TRBD1 (5 bases). Trimming took 5 bases from V and 2 from J, leaving 11 bases between them. This CDR3 comprises 13 residues. The germline V gene encodes CDR1 SGHRS and CDR2 YFSETQ. The CDR3, as DNA: TGCGCCAGCAGTCGTGACAGCCCCTACGAGCAGTACTTC. As protein: CASSRDSPYEQYF. The whole variable domain, remainder taken from reference TRBV5-1 and TRBJ2-7, is KAGVTQTPRYLIKTRGQQVTLSCSPISGHRSVSWYQQTPGQGLQFLFEYFSETQRNKGNFPGRFSGRQFSNSRSEMNVSTLELGDSALYLCASSRDSPYEQYFGPGTRLTVT.

This clone was seen a handful of times. The chain uses TRBV28 and TRBJ1-6; TRBD1 matches 12 bases. Trimming at V came to 5 bases and at J to 7 bases, leaving 6 bases not matched to a gene. This CDR3 region has 16 residues. Germline values: CDR1 MDHEN, CDR2 SYDVKM. The CDR3 bases are TGTGCCAGCAGTGCTTCCGGGACAGGGGGCAATTCACCCCTCCACTTT. The encoded protein is CASSASGTGGNSPLHF.

In this sample, this clone turned up a few times. The V call is TRBV5-1, the J call TRBJ2-1; TRBD1 is a possible D gene (5 bases). V was shortened by 2 bases and J by 0 bases, with 12 bases between the two germline ends. The germline CDR1 and CDR2 sequences are SGHRS and YFSETQ. CDR3 size: 16 residues. The CDR3 region is CASSLRGPGSYNEQFF. CDR3 in DNA: TGCGCCAGCAGCTTAAGGGGCCCCGGCTCCTACAATGAGCAGTTCTTC.

V usage is TRBV6-5 and J usage is TRBJ1-4; TRBD1 matches at 9 bases. The germline gives CDR1 MNHEY, CDR2 SVGAGI. This CDR3 comprises 15 residues. Germline trimming cut 6 bases from V and 7 bases from J; bases unmatched to any gene: 9. CDR3: CASREPGTGTEKLFF. The CDR3 DNA reads TGTGCCAGCAGAGAACCCGGGACAGGGACTGAAAAACTGTTTTTT.

The chain links TRBV7-9 to TRBJ2-7; TRBD1 agrees at 7 bases. The CDR3 runs 16 residues. CDR1 is SEHNR, CDR2 FQNEAQ, per germline (reference sequence). Unmatched junction bases numbered 10, after V lost 1 base and J lost 4 bases. The CDR3 region has the DNA TGTGCCAGCAGCTTAGACCTCGGGACAGTAGATTACGAGCAGTACTTC. Translation: CASSLDLGTVDYEQYF.

The rearrangement joins TRBV5-1 to TRBJ2-1; 8 bases agree with TRBD1. This CDR3 comprises 16 residues. Germline V gene lookup returns CDR1 SGHRS and CDR2 YFSETQ. After removal of 4 bases from V and 8 bases from J, the junction contained 14 bases not matched to a gene. Here the CDR3 reads CASSQQGGRQADEQFF. The CDR3 DNA reads TGCGCCAGCAGCCAACAGGGGGGACGTCAAGCGGATGAGCAGTTCTTC.

The J gene is TRBJ2-5, the V gene TRBV6-1; D is unclear. V gave up 4 bases and J gave up 5 bases, with 8 bases separating them. The CDR3 has 12 amino acids. Germline V gives CDR1 MNHNS, CDR2 SASEGT. The CDR3 coding sequence is TGTGCCAGCAGTGTAAGCGACGAGACCCAGTACTTC. This gives the protein CASSVSDETQYF.

The genes are TRBV5-6 and TRBJ1-2, with 9 bases aligning to TRBD1. Germline-derived CDR1 and CDR2 are SGHDT and YYEEEE. The V gene end was trimmed by 4 bases and the J gene end by 4 bases; junction bases not matched to a gene: 5. The CDR3 is 14 amino acids. Here the CDR3 reads CASSPLTGGYGYTF. CDR3 bases: TGTGCCAGCAGCCCTTTGACAGGGGGCTATGGCTACACCTTC.

The chain carries TRBV5-1 and TRBJ2-7; 12 nucleotides agree with TRBD2. Germline V gene data show CDR1 as SGHRS and CDR2 as YFSETQ. V gave up 2 bases and J gave up 5 bases; unmatched junction bases: 11. The CDR3 extends over 17 amino acids. CDR3 DNA sequence: TGCGCCAGCAGCTTCGCCGTGACTAGCGGGAGTGGGGACGAGCAGTACTTC. As protein: CASSFAVTSGSGDEQYF.

The chain couples TRBV30 to TRBJ2-1; no firm D call. CDR3 length: 13 residues. Trimming stripped 0 bases from V and 7 bases from J, with 10 bases between. The germline V gene encodes CDR1 GTSNPN and CDR2 SVGIG (reference sequence). CDR3 loop: CAWSVVSENEQFF. As DNA, the CDR3 is TGTGCCTGGAGTGTCGTTTCGGAGAATGAGCAGTTCTTC.

V and J are TRBV5-1 and TRBJ2-4, with TRBD1 identical over 11 bases. Germline V gives CDR1 SGHRS, CDR2 YFSETQ. The V and J ends lost 9 bases and 8 bases, in that order; junction bases with no gene match: 7. The CDR3 contains 13 residues. The CDR3 region has the DNA TGCGCCACAGGACAGGGGGCGGGGGACATTCAGTACTTC. Protein: CATGQGAGDIQYF.

The V gene is TRBV4-1, the J gene TRBJ1-3; 8 positions match TRBD1. Per germline, CDR1 MGHRA and CDR2 YSYEKL. The CDR3 covers 15 residues. The V and J ends lost 4 bases and 1 base, in that order; junction bases with no gene match: 3. CDR3 amino acids: CASSRGDRSGNTIYF. The CDR3 region has the DNA TGCGCCAGCAGCCGGGGGGACAGGTCTGGAAACACCATATATTTT.

The CDR3 DNA sequence: TGTGCCAGCAGCTTAATAGTCTGGGGGACAGAGACCTACGAGCAGTACTTC. This translates into CASSLIVWGTETYEQYF. J is TRBJ2-7 and V is TRBV11-1; 7 positions agree with TRBD1. CDR1 and CDR2 from the germline V gene are SGHAT and FQDESV (reference sequence). The V gene end was trimmed by 2 bases and the J gene end by 2 bases; junction bases not matched to a gene: 12. This CDR3 region has 17 residues.

The CDR3 loop reads CASTRGQGSYEQYF. DNA of the CDR3: TGTGCCAGCACGCGAGGACAGGGGAGCTACGAGCAGTACTTC. This chain connects TRBV6-1 to TRBJ2-7, with 9 nucleotides matching TRBD1. Germline trimming cut 7 bases from V and 3 bases from J; bases unmatched to any gene: 7. Germline CDR1 reads MNHNS; CDR2 reads SASEGT. This CDR3 is 14 amino acids long.

The CDR3 coding sequence is TGTGCCAGCAGCTTAGACAACAGCCTCCAAGAGACCCAGTACTTC. Translated: CASSLDNSLQETQYF. The V call is TRBV7-8, the J call TRBJ2-5; no clear D gene. The CDR3 contains 15 residues. With 1 base removed from V and 1 base from J, the gap between germline ends came to 10 bases. Per the germline V gene, CDR1 is SGHVS and CDR2 is FQNEAQ. Full variable domain (rest looked up from reference TRBV7-8 and TRBJ2-5): GAGVSQSPRYKVAKRGQDVALRCDPISGHVSLFWYQQALGQGPEFLTYFQNEAQLDKSGLPSDRFFAERPEGSVSTLKIQRTQQEDSAVYLCASSLDNSLQETQYFGPGTRLLVL.

The rearrangement links TRBV9 to TRBJ2-1; TRBD2 agrees at 13 bases. The V segment lost 3 bases and the J segment 6 bases; nucleotides outside the gene matches: 3. Germline V gene sequence: CDR1 SGDLS, CDR2 YYNGEE. The CDR3 spans 15 residues. CDR3 amino acids: CASSGGLAGINEQFF. CDR3 DNA sequence: TGTGCCAGCAGCGGGGGACTAGCGGGGATCAATGAGCAGTTCTTC.

The chain employs TRBV5-1 and TRBJ2-2; 7 nucleotides match TRBD1. Germline V gives CDR1 SGHRS, CDR2 YFSETQ. The V gene end was trimmed by 1 base and the J gene end by 4 bases; junction bases not matched to a gene: 7. The CDR3 spans 16 residues. DNA of the CDR3: TGCGCCAGCAGCTTGTCTTCACAGGGGTCCACCGGGGAGCTGTTTTTT. It is translated as CASSLSSQGSTGELFF.

This rearrangement joins TRBV4-2 to TRBJ2-2, with a tentative D call TRBD2 (6 bases). The germline V gene has CDR1 LGHNA and CDR2 YNFKEQ. This CDR3 has 14 amino acids. V was shortened by 6 bases and J by 1 base, with 9 bases between the two germline ends. CDR3 sequence (DNA): TGTGCCAGCAGGGTAGCGGAGAACACCGGGGAGCTGTTTTTT. It translates to CASRVAENTGELFF.

This clone has only a few counts. This sequence joins TRBV4-1 and TRBJ2-7, with TRBD2 matching over 7 bases. With 1 base clipped from V and 0 bases from J, the junction kept 3 bases outside the gene matches. CDR1 and CDR2 (germline): MGHRA, YSYEKL. The CDR3 extends over 15 amino acids. The CDR3 DNA reads TGCGCCAGCAGCCAAGGGGGCGGGAGCTCCTACGAGCAGTACTTC. This translates into CASSQGGGSSYEQYF.

This chain uses TRBV5-1 with TRBJ1-1; the D gene is possibly TRBD1 (6 bases). V was clipped by 5 bases and J by 4 bases, with 12 bases between them. Germline V gives CDR1 SGHRS, CDR2 YFSETQ. This CDR3 has 13 residues. For the CDR3, the DNA is TGCGCCAGCAGGTCCAGGGGTGGCACTGAAGCTTTCTTT. Protein product: CASRSRGGTEAFF.

The chain employs TRBV5-1 and TRBJ2-5; 13 nucleotides agree with TRBD2. The CDR3 sequence is 15 residues long. The germline gives CDR1 SGHRS, CDR2 YFSETQ. J was trimmed by 6 bases and V by 0 bases; bases with no gene match: 2. This CDR3 is CASSLETSGGKTQYF. The CDR3 nucleotides are TGCGCCAGCAGCTTGGAGACTAGCGGGGGGAAGACCCAGTACTTC.

The chain is built from TRBV30 and TRBJ1-5, with 10 bases matching TRBD1. Losses at the gene ends were 2 bases for V and 3 bases for J; bases not matched to a gene: 10. CDR3 length equals 17 residues. The germline V gene has CDR1 GTSNPN and CDR2 SVGIG (reference sequence). The CDR3 sequence: CAWSSVGTGAFNQPQHF. The CDR3 nucleotides are TGTGCCTGGAGTAGCGTCGGGACAGGGGCCTTCAATCAGCCCCAGCATTTT.

V is TRBV5-1 and J is TRBJ2-7, with a weak D call TRBD2 (6 bases). V was clipped by 4 bases and J by 7 bases, with 9 bases between them. CDR1 is SGHRS, CDR2 YFSETQ, per germline. The CDR3 totals 11 residues. The CDR3 protein is CASSGGDEQYF. The CDR3 coding sequence is TGCGCCAGCAGCGGAGGGGATGAGCAGTACTTC.